What follows describes a single T cell receptor (beta chain). Its target is unknown. Per the germline V gene, CDR1 is LGHNA and CDR2 is YSLEER. The CDR3 spans 13 residues. Unmatched junction bases numbered 5, after V lost 0 bases and J lost 13 bases. This sample stems from a study of blood T cells in healthy people across ages. General study results and limits: Unknown donor CMV status possibly confounded expanded clonotype changes.

Primers used in a second PCR of about 6 to 12 cycles were a sample-barcoded 5' primer and a J-beta primer mix. A template-switch adaptor that had 12 random nucleotides put a tag on each cDNA molecule. TCRdb fed the 5' RACE reads into MiXCR, producing one record per CDR3 protein. Of some 1,500,000 distinct CDR3 sequences in the sample, around 40% were seen once. The individuals who served as donors were healthy Caucasians living in Russia, aged about 6 to 95. No fewer than 7 million PBMCs went into each sample. The clonotype originates from a woman between 18 and 29 years old in good health. The chain combines TRBV4-3 with TRBJ2-1; the match to TRBD1 covers 8 bases. The sample consisted of blood. This CDR3 is CASSQEDRDLQFF. CDR3 nucleotides: TGCGCCAGCAGCCAAGAGGACAGGGACCTCCAGTTCTTC.